Below are 30 T cell receptor beta chains sequenced from a single sample in a study of blood T cell repertoires in COVID-19. Here immunoSEQ multiplex PCR was the method, and the copy in TCRdb shows in-frame clones only, minus some. The table includes 370,000 or so clones, more than 65% detected once. Sequenced input: peripheral blood. The receptor set was obtained from a human donor with acute or convalescent COVID-19. The donor label of this sample is uncertain.

This chain joins TRBV5-1 and TRBJ1-2, with 12 bases that match TRBD1. The CDR3 consists of 16 residues. The V and J ends lost 4 bases and 2 bases, in that order; junction bases with no gene match: 6. Looked up from germline, CDR1 is SGHRS and CDR2 is YFSETQ. The CDR3 spells CASSTGTGGGNYGYTF. CDR3 nucleotide sequence: TGCGCCAGCAGCACCGGGACAGGGGGCGGGAACTATGGCTACACCTTC.

The chain uses TRBV5-4 and TRBJ1-2; D is unclear. Germline CDR1 and CDR2: SGHNT and YYREEE (reference sequence). The CDR3 covers 12 residues. V was shortened by 1 base and J by 8 bases, with 9 bases between the two germline ends. The CDR3 nucleotides read TGTGCCAGCAGCTTGCTGACGGGAGGCTACACCTTC. This codes for CASSLLTGGYTF.

This clone was seen a single time. J is TRBJ1-4 and V is TRBV21-1; whether TRBD1, the table's D call, matches the DNA was not checked. TRBV21-1 is a listed pseudogene. The CDR3 is made up of 17 amino acids. The CDR3: CASSKEAGGATNEKLFF. The DNA for the CDR3 is TGTGCCAGCAGCAAAGAGGCAGGGGGAGCAACTAATGAAAAACTGTTTTTT.

The chain carries TRBV29-1 and TRBJ1-1, with 9 positions matching TRBD1. CDR1 and CDR2 from the germline V gene are SQVTM and ANQGSEA. V gave up 5 bases and J gave up 0 bases; unmatched junction bases: 10. The CDR3 totals 16 residues. In nucleotides, the CDR3 is TGCAGCGTTCGGGCCACAGGGGGCTATGTGAACACTGAAGCTTTCTTT. It specifies CSVRATGGYVNTEAFF. The full variable domain, rest sourced from reference TRBV29-1 and TRBJ1-1, is SAVISQKPSRDICQRGTSLTIQCQVDSQVTMMFWYRQQPGQSLTLIATANQGSEATYESGFVIDKFPISRPNLTFSTLTVSNMSPEDSSIYLCSVRATGGYVNTEAFFGQGTRLTVV.

The genes are TRBV5-6 and TRBJ2-7; the D gene is possibly TRBD1 (6 bases). There are 13 residues in the CDR3. Germline V gene lookup returns CDR1 SGHDT and CDR2 YYEEEE. Trimming cost V 4 bases and J 2 bases, with 10 bases left between them. Here the CDR3 reads CASSPTGPYEQYF. The DNA of the CDR3 is TGTGCCAGCAGCCCCACAGGGCCCTACGAGCAGTACTTC.

The chain links TRBV3-1 (or the pseudogene TRBV3-2) to TRBJ2-3; tentative D call: TRBD2 (8 bases). Trimming removed 1 base from V and 2 bases from J, with 16 bases in between. This CDR3 comprises 17 residues. The germline V gene encodes CDR1 LGHDT and CDR2 YNNKEL (reference sequence). The DNA for the CDR3 is TGTGCCAGCAGCCAAGGAGGGGGCGGGGGGTTCACAGATACGCAGTATTTT. Amino acids: CASSQGGGGGFTDTQYF.

The rearrangement links TRBV19 to TRBJ1-1, with TRBD1 as a possible D gene (5 bases). Germline V gene sequence: CDR1 LNHDA, CDR2 SQIVND (reference sequence). Trimming removed 3 bases at V and 0 bases at J, with 8 bases between. There are 14 residues in the CDR3. The CDR3 spells CASSIQGVNTEAFF. CDR3 bases: TGTGCCAGTAGTATTCAGGGCGTGAACACTGAAGCTTTCTTT.

The rearrangement uses TRBV6-6 and TRBJ2-5, with unresolved D. The CDR3 length is 13 residues. Germline CDR1 is MNHNY and CDR2 is SVGAGI (reference sequence). V was cut by 2 bases and J by 3 bases, with 7 bases left in between. The CDR3 is CASSYALKETQYF. Here the CDR3 DNA reads TGTGCCAGCAGTTACGCGCTAAAAGAGACCCAGTACTTC.

The chain has TRBV6-5 and TRBJ1-3; possibly TRBD1 for D (5 bases). Between the trimmed V and J ends, which lost 10 bases and 3 bases, there was a span of 16 bases. CDR1 and CDR2 (germline): MNHEY, SVGAGI. The CDR3 is made up of 14 amino acids. The CDR3 is CATYGGLSGNTIYF. Here the CDR3 DNA reads TGTGCCACCTACGGGGGACTAAGTGGAAACACCATATATTTT.

The J gene is TRBJ2-1, the V gene TRBV9; 10 bases fit TRBD2. In germline, CDR1 is SGDLS, CDR2 YYNGEE. The CDR3 runs to 16 residues. Losses at the gene ends were 1 base for V and 3 bases for J; bases not matched to a gene: 4. The CDR3 protein is CASSVLAGEIYNEQFF. The CDR3 DNA sequence: TGTGCCAGCAGCGTACTAGCGGGAGAGATCTACAATGAGCAGTTCTTC.

The chain uses TRBV3-1 (or the pseudogene TRBV3-2) and TRBJ2-3; TRBD2 might be the D (6 bases). This CDR3 contains 15 residues. Per the germline V gene, CDR1 is LGHDT and CDR2 is YNNKEL (reference sequence). Trimming stripped 5 bases from V and 1 base from J, with 13 bases between. CDR3 in amino acids: CASSAGLPRTDTQYF. The CDR3 DNA follows: TGTGCCAGCAGCGCCGGACTACCTCGCACAGATACGCAGTATTTT.

The chain carries TRBV28 and TRBJ2-3, with D possibly TRBD1 on 6 matching bases. V was cut by 5 bases and J by 4 bases, with 22 bases left in between. The CDR3 totals 17 residues. Germline CDR1 is MDHEN and CDR2 is SYDVKM. CDR3 bases: TGTGCCAGCAGTGGCCTCCAGGGGTCGTTTGGGGCAGATACGCAGTATTTT. It codes for CASSGLQGSFGADTQYF.

The chain carries TRBV20-1 and TRBJ1-2; a possible D gene is TRBD1 (5 bases). The germline gives CDR1 DFQATT, CDR2 SNEGSKA (reference sequence). The CDR3 totals 13 residues. The ends were cut back, 3 bases at V and 6 bases at J, with 14 bases in the middle. The CDR3 DNA sequence: TGCAGTGCTAGTTACCAGGGTTTGGATGGCTACACCTTC. Protein: CSASYQGLDGYTF.

The J gene is TRBJ1-1, the V gene TRBV30; possible D gene TRBD1, 5 bases. Per germline, CDR1 GTSNPN and CDR2 SVGIG (reference sequence). The CDR3 has 15 residues. Trimming pared 3 bases from V and 1 base from J, leaving 15 bases between. The CDR3 is CAWSRGRARNTEAFF. The CDR3 DNA reads as TGTGCCTGGAGCCGCGGCAGGGCCCGGAACACTGAAGCTTTCTTT.

The chain uses TRBV28 and TRBJ2-1, with a tentative D call TRBD1 (6 bases). The CDR3 length is 12 residues. The V end was cut by 1 base, the J end by 9 bases, with 7 bases between. Germline V gives CDR1 MDHEN, CDR2 SYDVKM. The CDR3 is CASSLLQGEQFF. The CDR3 DNA sequence: TGTGCCAGCAGTTTATTACAGGGTGAGCAGTTCTTC.

As to this clone: A read error may produce the germline difference seen at one junction end. This chain uses TRBV5-4 with TRBJ2-1; 10 nucleotides match TRBD2. This CDR3 is 14 amino acids long. Germline loops: CDR1 SGHNT, CDR2 YYREEE (reference sequence). The DNA for the CDR3 is TGTGCCAGCAGCTTGGCCAGGAGCGGGGGGGCGACTATCTTC. Translation: CASSLARSGGATIF.

V is TRBV7-9 and J is TRBJ2-2; TRBD2 aligns across 10 bases. The germline gives CDR1 SEHNR, CDR2 FQNEAQ (reference sequence). There are 18 residues in the CDR3. Trimming cost V 5 bases and J 4 bases; bases outside gene matches: 13. CDR3 DNA sequence: TGTGCCAGCAGCCGGACCCCGGGACTAGCGATTTCCACCGGGGAGCTGTTTTTT. Amino acids: CASSRTPGLAISTGELFF.

The chain carries TRBV6-1 and TRBJ1-2, with D hard to call. V was pared by 2 bases and J by 7 bases, with 11 bases between. Germline lookup yields CDR1 MNHNS and CDR2 SASEGT. The CDR3 has 13 residues. CDR3 sequence (DNA): TGTGCCAGCAGTGAATTCGGGGTACGTGGCTACACCTTC. Its translation is CASSEFGVRGYTF.

This sequence joins TRBV5-5 and TRBJ1-2, with TRBD1 matching 10 bases. CDR1 and CDR2 (germline): SGHKS, YYEKEE (reference sequence). The CDR3 loop spans 16 amino acids. Trimming removed 4 bases from V and 0 bases from J; junction bases left unmatched: 6. This CDR3 is CASSQTGGPANYGYTF. In DNA, the CDR3 is TGTGCCAGCAGCCAGACAGGGGGCCCAGCTAACTATGGCTACACCTTC.

The rearrangement joins TRBV3-1 (or the pseudogene TRBV3-2) to TRBJ2-5, with D perhaps TRBD2 (6 bases). There are 14 residues in the CDR3. Trimming removed 6 bases at V and 7 bases at J, with 18 bases between. Germline V lookup: CDR1 LGHDT, CDR2 YNNKEL (reference sequence). CDR3 DNA: TGTGCCAGCAGTCATAGGAGGGACGGTAGGACCCAGTACTTC. Translated: CASSHRRDGRTQYF.

This clone came up a few times. The chain employs TRBV4-2 and TRBJ1-6; D unresolved. V lost 4 bases and J 5 bases, leaving 12 bases between the germline ends. The V gene's germline CDR1 is LGHNA and CDR2 YNFKEQ. The CDR3 sequence is 15 residues long. The CDR3 DNA follows: TGTGCCAGCAGCCCCCTCACTACCAATAATTCACCCCTCCACTTT. It specifies CASSPLTTNNSPLHF.

The chain carries TRBV30 and TRBJ1-1; D is uncertain. CDR3 length: 12 residues. Trimming took off 5 bases at V and 3 bases at J, with 10 bases between the two ends. Looked up from germline, CDR1 is GTSNPN and CDR2 is SVGIG (reference sequence). The CDR3 is CAWGRGDTEAFF. Written as DNA, the CDR3 is TGTGCCTGGGGGCGCGGAGACACTGAAGCTTTCTTT.

This clone occurred once. This chain links TRBV6-6 with TRBJ2-1; TRBD2 matches 9 bases. The germline CDR1 and CDR2 sequences are MNHNY and SVGAGI (reference sequence). V trimming: 2 bases; J trimming: 5 bases; junction bases outside the gene matches: 4. The CDR3 contains 15 residues. The CDR3: CASSYPGTSNNEQFF. CDR3 bases: TGTGCCAGCAGTTACCCCGGGACTAGCAACAATGAGCAGTTCTTC.

This chain uses TRBV7-6 with TRBJ1-3; 7 bases match TRBD1. The CDR3 sequence is 16 residues long. The germline gives CDR1 SGHVS, CDR2 FNYEAQ. The V and J ends lost 5 bases and 5 bases, in that order; junction bases with no gene match: 12. CDR3: CASSRQQGNRRNTIYF. The CDR3 nucleotides are TGTGCCAGCAGCCGACAACAGGGGAATAGAAGAAACACCATATATTTT.

In nucleotides, the CDR3 is TGTGCCAGCTCTTTGATGACAGGTCCAGATACGCAGTATTTT. Translated: CASSLMTGPDTQYF. The rearrangement links TRBV18 to TRBJ2-3, with a possible D match to TRBD1 (6 bases). Trimming removed 6 bases from V and 4 bases from J, with 14 bases in between. Germline V gives CDR1 KGHSH, CDR2 LQKENI. This CDR3 contains 14 residues.

This clone was recorded once. The chain combines TRBV30 with TRBJ2-1, with D perhaps matching TRBD1 (6 bases). The CDR3 runs 16 residues. Germline CDR1 reads GTSNPN; CDR2 reads SVGIG (reference sequence). The ends were cut back, 0 bases at V and 2 bases at J, with 14 bases in the middle. The CDR3 reads CAWSVPGAGAYNEQFF. In DNA, the CDR3 is TGTGCCTGGAGTGTTCCTGGGGCAGGGGCCTACAATGAGCAGTTCTTC.

This sequence joins TRBV28 and TRBJ1-1; D is possibly TRBD1 (6 bases). Looked up from germline, CDR1 is MDHEN and CDR2 is SYDVKM. The CDR3 is 14 residues long. Trimming stripped 4 bases from V and 6 bases from J, with 15 bases between. The CDR3 DNA is TGTGCCAGCAGTTCCCCTCCGGGACACTCTGAAGCTTTCTTT. Protein: CASSSPPGHSEAFF.

This chain uses TRBV25-1 with TRBJ2-2, with 8 bases fitting TRBD2. Germline CDR1 reads MGHDK; CDR2 reads SYGVNS. The CDR3 spans 16 residues. After removal of 9 bases from V and 9 bases from J, the junction contained 18 bases not matched to a gene. CDR3: CASRGTGGITGWELFF. The CDR3 DNA is TGTGCCAGTCGCGGGACGGGGGGGATTACGGGCTGGGAGCTGTTTTTT. Full variable domain (missing parts from reference TRBV25-1 and TRBJ2-2): EADIYQTPRYLVIGTGKKITLECSQTMGHDKMYWYQQDPGMELHLIHYSYGVNSTEKGDLSSESTVSRIRTEHFPLTLESARPSHTSQYLCASRGTGGITGWELFFGEGSRLTVL.

The chain uses TRBV7-6 and TRBJ2-7, with 9 bases that match TRBD1. The CDR3 is 15 amino acids. Trimming cost V 1 base and J 4 bases; bases outside gene matches: 5. Germline CDR1 reads SGHVS; CDR2 reads FNYEAQ. CDR3 sequence (DNA): TGTGCCAGCAGCTTAGAGGGGACAGGGTTGTACGAGCAGTACTTC. Its protein is CASSLEGTGLYEQYF.

This clone was seen only a few times. This chain joins TRBV4-1 and TRBJ1-1; possible D gene TRBD1, 5 bases. The V end was cut by 1 base, the J end by 6 bases, with 33 bases between. CDR3 length equals 21 residues. Germline CDR1 reads MGHRA; CDR2 reads YSYEKL. CDR3 sequence reads: CASSQVPGGSGLSLRAAEAFF. In nucleotides, the CDR3 is TGCGCCAGCAGCCAAGTCCCGGGGGGGTCCGGACTCTCCCTCCGGGCCGCTGAAGCTTTCTTT.